This TCR beta chain was sequenced for a study of blood T cell repertoires in COVID-19 (TCRdb year 2020). In terms of the full investigation: The collaborator samples originated in the United States, Italy and Spain and spanned the acute and convalescent phases of COVID-19. The prospective study material was composed of cDNA or gDNA derived from T cells, B-cell-depleted T cells, or PBMCs. Where available, HLA class I and class II types were obtained from metadata supplied by the sample provider rather than from assay-based typing. Samples came from the ongoing ImmuneRACE study (first 160 participants) plus 1,254 subjects from 6 global collaborators. The repertoires were released in a freely available public database meant as a resource for research on the immune response to SARS-CoV-2. A de-identified subject ID, COVID-19 status, age in years and sex were almost always included in the sample metadata. Subjects who had been exposed to COVID-19, were actively infected with it, or had recovered from it provided the deeply sampled blood TCRbeta repertoires that made up the dataset. The paper's findings and limits, for the study overall: Clinical and demographic metadata were provided uncurated, with the amount varying by source and participant.

Worth noting for this clone: The antigen it binds to is not known. No base qualities exist here, and no much larger clone lies one base off it.

V loses 7 bases of germline sequence and J loses 7 bases, and the interval between the two ends is 16 bases. The CDR3 goes from the cysteine to the phenylalanine over 13 residues. This entry keeps only the CDR3 DNA: 39 bases, framed from base 1. Looking up the germline V gene (reference sequence) yields CDR1 SEHNR and CDR2 FQNEAQ. Enrolling through a virtual design, the prospective study's participants ranged in age from roughly 18 to 89 years and lived across about two dozen United States geographic areas. In the prospective study, cohorts were assigned on the basis of participant-reported clinical history obtained from a screening survey and a study questionnaire. Each participant in the prospective study had whole blood, serum and a nasopharyngeal or oropharyngeal swab collected by mobile phlebotomists. Prospective study participants could optionally give additional blood draws and questionnaires over an approximately 2-month period. Prospective study blood samples were shipped either frozen or at room temperature before DNA extraction.

TCRbeta CDR3 regions were amplified from genomic DNA using the immunoSEQ Assay, a bias-controlled multiplex PCR. The paper's data handling went like this. The number of nucleated cells in each sample was estimated from the amplification of reference gene primers within the assay. To quantify the absolute abundance of each unique TCRbeta CDR3 rearrangement, sequence reads were collapsed and filtered. For each sample, productive Simpson clonality was calculated as the square root of Simpson's diversity index over productive rearrangements. Imported from immuneACCESS, the table was reduced by TCRdb to in-frame sequences with V and J called. These copies leave out some clones; in studies compared against another copy, an unresolved V gene accounts for under half, and the cause of the remainder is not known. V, J and clone size are taken as reported in that table, and D and trimming were inferred from the DNA itself. Counted in this sample were some 410,000 clones; 70% to 90% of them appeared once. Jointly, the top ten make up 0.9% to 1% of the sample.

The sequence derives from a woman in her twenties or thirties with acute COVID-19. The sequence is built from TRBV7-9 and TRBJ1-1, with the D gene uncertain. Material: PBMCs or T cells enriched from blood (not recorded which). CDR3 loop: CASTQGGFLEAFF. The nucleotides read TGTGCCAGCACCCAAGGAGGTTTTCTTGAAGCTTTCTTT. The full variable domain, completed from the reference TRBV7-9 and TRBJ1-1 proteins outside the CDR3, reads DTGVSQNPRHKITKRGQNVTFRCDPISEHNRLYWYRQTLGQGPEFLTYFQNEAQLEKSRLLSDRFSAERPKGSFSTLEIQRTEQGDSAMYLCASTQGGFLEAFFGQGTRLTVV.